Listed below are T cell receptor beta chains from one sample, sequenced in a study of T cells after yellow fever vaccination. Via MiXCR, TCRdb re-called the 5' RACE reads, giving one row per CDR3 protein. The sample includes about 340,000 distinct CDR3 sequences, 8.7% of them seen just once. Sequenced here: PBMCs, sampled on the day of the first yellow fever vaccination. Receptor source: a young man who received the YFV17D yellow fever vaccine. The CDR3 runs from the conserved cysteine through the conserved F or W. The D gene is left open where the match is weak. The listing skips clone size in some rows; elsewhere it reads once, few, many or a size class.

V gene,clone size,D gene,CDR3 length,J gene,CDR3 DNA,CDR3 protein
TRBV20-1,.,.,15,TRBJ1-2,TGCAGTGCTAGAGATTTGAGGGGCCTTCGTCATGGCTACACCTTC,CSARDLRGLRHGYTF
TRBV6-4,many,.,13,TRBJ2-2,TGTGCCAGCAGTGACTCTAGCACCGGGGAGCTGTTTTTT,CASSDSSTGELFF
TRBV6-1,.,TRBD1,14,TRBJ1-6,TGTGCCAGCACCAGGGACAGTTATAATTCACCCCTCCACTTT,CASTRDSYNSPLHF
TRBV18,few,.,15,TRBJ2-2,TGTGCCAGCTCACCGGTAACAGAGAACACCGGGGAGCTGTTTTTT,CASSPVTENTGELFF
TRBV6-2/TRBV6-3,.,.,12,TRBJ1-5,TGTGCCAGCAAACGGGAGAATCAGCCCCAGCATTTT,CASKRENQPQHF
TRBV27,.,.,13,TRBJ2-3,TGTGCCAGCAGCACTTACAGGGCAGATACGCAGTATTTT,CASSTYRADTQYF
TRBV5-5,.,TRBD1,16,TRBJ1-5,TGTGCCAGCAGCCGGACGACAGGGTATAGCAATCAGCCCCAGCATTTT,CASSRTTGYSNQPQHF
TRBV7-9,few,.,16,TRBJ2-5,TGTGCCAGCAGCTCTCCGAAGGGGGGGTACCAAGAGACCCAGTACTTC,CASSSPKGGYQETQYF
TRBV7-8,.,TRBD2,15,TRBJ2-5,TGTGCCAGCAGCTCACCCAGCGGGGGGGCGGAGGCCCAGTACTTC,CASSSPSGGAEAQYF
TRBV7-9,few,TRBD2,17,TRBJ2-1,TGTGCCAGCAGCTTTGGGGTCTTGGGTAGCGGGTACAATGAGCAGTTCTTC,CASSFGVLGSGYNEQFF
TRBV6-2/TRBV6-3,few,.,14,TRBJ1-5,TGTGCCAGCAGTTACTCGACCGGGGAACAGCCCCAGCATTTT,CASSYSTGEQPQHF
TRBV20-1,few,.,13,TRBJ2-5,TGCAGTGCTGGGGGCGTCAGGATGGAGACCCAGTACTTC,CSAGGVRMETQYF
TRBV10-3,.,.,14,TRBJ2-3,TGTGCCATCAGTGCCGGGATTAGCGCAGATACGCAGTATTTT,CAISAGISADTQYF
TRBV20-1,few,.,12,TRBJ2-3,TGCAGTGCTACGAGTCCCACAGATACGCAGTATTTT,CSATSPTDTQYF
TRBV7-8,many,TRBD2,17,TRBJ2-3,TGTGCCAGCAGCCCGGGGACTAGCGGGGGACTCACAGATACGCAGTATTTT,CASSPGTSGGLTDTQYF
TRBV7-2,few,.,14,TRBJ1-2,TGTGCCAGCAGCGTCCCGACAGTGCTCTATGGCTACACCTTC,CASSVPTVLYGYTF
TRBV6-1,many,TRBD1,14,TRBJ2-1,TGTGCCAGCATCAAAGGACAGGGGGTAAATGAGCAGTTCTTC,CASIKGQGVNEQFF
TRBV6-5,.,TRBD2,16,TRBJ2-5,TGTGCCAGCAGTTACGACCGGGACTACGGTGGAGAGACCCAGTACTTC,CASSYDRDYGGETQYF
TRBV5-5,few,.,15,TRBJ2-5,TGTGCCAGCAGCTTCAGACAGCCAAATGAAGAGACCCAGTACTTC,CASSFRQPNEETQYF
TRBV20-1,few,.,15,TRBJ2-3,TGCAGTGCTAGAGATAGGGGGGGTAACACAGATACGCAGTATTTT,CSARDRGGNTDTQYF
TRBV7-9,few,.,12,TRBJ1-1,TGTGCCAGCAGCCGAGGGGGCACTGAAGCTTTCTTT,CASSRGGTEAFF
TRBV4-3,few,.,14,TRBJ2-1,TGCGCCAGCAGCCCCCGACTAGCCTACAATGAGCAGTTCTTC,CASSPRLAYNEQFF
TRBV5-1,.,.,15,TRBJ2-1,TGCGCCAGCAGCTTGGTGACTAGATCATACAATGAGCAGTTCTTC,CASSLVTRSYNEQFF
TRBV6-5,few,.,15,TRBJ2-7,TGTGCCAGCAGTTTTCTACAGGGTCCGACGGGCGAGCAGTACTTC,CASSFLQGPTGEQYF
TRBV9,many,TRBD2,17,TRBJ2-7,TGTGCCAGCAGCGCCGGCGATCCGGGGGGACTCTCCTACGAGCAGTACTTC,CASSAGDPGGLSYEQYF
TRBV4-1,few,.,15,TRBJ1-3,TGCGCCAGCAGCCAACCAACAGTATCTGGAAACACCATATATTTT,CASSQPTVSGNTIYF
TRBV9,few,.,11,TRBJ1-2,TGTGCCAGTCCGCAGGGATGGGGCTACACCTTC,CASPQGWGYTF
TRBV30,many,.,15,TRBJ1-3,TGTGCCTGGAGTAAAATACGGGTTTCTGGAAACACCATATATTTT,CAWSKIRVSGNTIYF
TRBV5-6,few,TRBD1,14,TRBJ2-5,TGTGCCAGCAGCTTGGGCCAGGGGGTCGAGACCCAGTACTTC,CASSLGQGVETQYF
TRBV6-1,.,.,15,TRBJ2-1,TGTGCCAGCAGCCTAGACAGGGAGGCCTACAATGAGCAGTTCTTC,CASSLDREAYNEQFF
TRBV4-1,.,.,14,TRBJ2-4,TGCGCCAGCAGCCAAGAGGTTGCCAAAAACATTCAGTACTTC,CASSQEVAKNIQYF
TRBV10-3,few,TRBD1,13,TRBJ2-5,TGTGCCATCAGGGGGACAGGGGATGAGACCCAGTACTTC,CAIRGTGDETQYF
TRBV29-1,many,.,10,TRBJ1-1,TGCAGCGTCGGGGACACTGAAGCTTTCTTT,CSVGDTEAFF
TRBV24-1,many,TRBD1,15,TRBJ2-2,TGTGCCACCAGTGACCCCGGACAGGGGATCGGGGAGCTGTTTTTT,CATSDPGQGIGELFF
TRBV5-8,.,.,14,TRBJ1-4,TGTGCCAGCAGCTTGGAGGCCAGTCGCCGAAAACTGTTTTTT,CASSLEASRRKLFF
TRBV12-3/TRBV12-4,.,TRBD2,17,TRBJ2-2,TGTGCCAGCAGTCGGATGGGCGGGGGGTTTTACACCGGGGAGCTGTTTTTT,CASSRMGGGFYTGELFF